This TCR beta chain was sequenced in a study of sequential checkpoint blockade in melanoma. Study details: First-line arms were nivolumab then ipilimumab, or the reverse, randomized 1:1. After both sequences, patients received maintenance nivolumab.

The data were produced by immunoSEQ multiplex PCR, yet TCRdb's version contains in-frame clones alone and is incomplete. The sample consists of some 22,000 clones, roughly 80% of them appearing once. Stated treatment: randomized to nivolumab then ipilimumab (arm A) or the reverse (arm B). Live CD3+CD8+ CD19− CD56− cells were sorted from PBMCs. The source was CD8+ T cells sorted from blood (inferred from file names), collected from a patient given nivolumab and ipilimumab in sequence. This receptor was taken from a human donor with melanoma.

The CDR3 protein is CASFDVRGSYNEQFF. The CDR3 DNA reads TGTGCCAGCTTTGATGTCAGGGGGTCCTACAATGAGCAGTTCTTC. The V and J genes are TRBV28 and TRBJ2-1; 7 bases are a match to TRBD1. CDR1 is MDHEN, CDR2 SYDVKM, per germline. CDR3 size: 15 residues. J lost 1 base, V lost 8 bases, and 8 bases had no gene match.